This is a list of T cell receptor beta chains from one sample in a study of CD4 T cells in relation to SARS-CoV-2 and coronaviruses. The data were produced by immunoSEQ multiplex PCR, yet TCRdb's version contains in-frame clones alone and is incomplete. The table has about 68,000 clones, approximately 93% seen once. Sequencing input: naive CD4+ T cells from PBMCs. The receptors were gathered from a human donor in good health. The CDR3 runs from the conserved cysteine through the conserved F or W. Each record gives: J gene, V gene, CDR3 protein.

TRBJ1-2	TRBV24-1	CATSDLTGVFYGYTF
TRBJ1-4	TRBV10-3	CATTAFRGGNEKLFF
TRBJ2-3	TRBV9	CASSSLAELASTDTQYF
TRBJ2-7	TRBV6-5	CASRGAGTGLAEQYF
TRBJ1-1	TRBV19	CASSIARTMNTEAFF
TRBJ1-6	TRBV15	CATSTSNSPLHF
TRBJ1-5	TRBV5-1	CASSLDVNQPQHF
TRBJ2-7	TRBV27	CASSYYPGTGAYEQYF
TRBJ2-1	TRBV19	CASSTSGDEQFF
TRBJ2-2	TRBV9	CASRLAANTGELFF
TRBJ1-1	TRBV29-1	CSVKRDRNTEAFF
TRBJ1-1	TRBV11-3	CASSLYGNTEAFF
TRBJ1-6	TRBV5-1	CASSLLTGNSPLHF
TRBJ2-2	TRBV6-5	CASSYSRGTGELFF
TRBJ2-2	TRBV5-1	CASSLVAGRTGELFF
TRBJ2-1	TRBV27	CASSNYGLAGGSAYNEQFF
TRBJ1-1	TRBV2	CASSGDLTEAFF
TRBJ2-5	TRBV6-5	CASRGRVQETQYF
TRBJ1-2	TRBV10-3	CAITDEGVRGYTF
TRBJ1-5	TRBV28	CASRHSLAGRDQPQHF
TRBJ1-4	TRBV3-1/TRBV3-2	CASSQDPGQGDLSTNEKLFF
TRBJ2-3	TRBV5-6	CASSMGLAVTDTQYF
TRBJ1-1	TRBV5-1	CASSLEGPPNTEAFF
TRBJ2-2	TRBV11-1	CASSLVRSTGELFF
TRBJ2-7	TRBV12-3/TRBV12-4	CASRGRTYEQYF
TRBJ1-5	TRBV3-1/TRBV3-2	CASSQECGQGSNQPQHF
TRBJ2-5	TRBV9	CASSRGQQGTQYF
TRBJ1-1	TRBV7-3	CASSSMGGEAFF
TRBJ2-2	TRBV24-1	CATSDRTGNTGELFF
TRBJ1-1	TRBV7-8	CASSVNQGWNTEAFF
TRBJ2-3	TRBV7-2	CASSLARGSITSDTQYF
TRBJ2-1	TRBV6-2/TRBV6-3	CASSYGTGLAGGSYNEQFF
TRBJ1-1	TRBV10-1	CASSFTRGGTEAFF
TRBJ1-2	TRBV5-1	CASSEDSYYGYTF
TRBJ1-4	TRBV5-6	CASSATGATDEKLFF
TRBJ2-1	TRBV18	CASSPRITNEQFF
TRBJ2-1	TRBV5-5	CASSKNTGSSYNEQFF
TRBJ2-1	TRBV4-1	CASSSQSEAYEQFF
TRBJ2-7	TRBV25-1	CASSEFYGLGNEQYF
TRBJ2-3	TRBV9	CASGDPNTDTQYF
TRBJ1-5	TRBV6-6	CASSYPQGGNQPQHF
TRBJ2-3	TRBV6-5	CASSYSRTSGATF